The following is a TCR beta chain sequence with its context. The record originates from a study of blood T cell repertoires in COVID-19. Here immunoSEQ multiplex PCR was the method, and the copy in TCRdb shows in-frame clones only, minus some. The sample consists of over 200,000 clones, over 70% of them appearing once. V was trimmed by 6 bases and J by 4 bases, leaving 11 bases between them. The CDR3 runs to 13 residues. Germline CDR1 is SNHLY and CDR2 is FYNNEI. Sequenced sample: peripheral blood. This sequence was found in a man older than 75 with acute or convalescent COVID-19. The genes are TRBV2 and TRBJ2-3; TRBD2 is a possible D gene (6 bases). In DNA, the CDR3 is TGTGCCAGCAGGGAGGGGTGGGCAGATACGCAGTATTTT. Translated, it gives CASREGWADTQYF.